A selection of T cell receptor beta chains follows, all from one sample in a study of blood T cell repertoires in COVID-19. Assay used: immunoSEQ multiplex PCR; TCRdb lists only in-frame clones, some missing. This repertoire shows 200,000 to 250,000 clones, over 80% found once; its top ten account for approximately 6.6%. The sample comprised PBMCs or T cells enriched from blood (not recorded which). These receptors were taken from a woman aged 40 to 50 who had recovered from COVID-19. Both conserved end residues are part of each CDR3. Each record gives: clone size, J gene, V gene, CDR3 protein. Not all rows give a size; the values are once, few, many and, for expanded clones, a class.

-,TRBJ1-2,TRBV27,CASGRQGLDYGYTF
-,TRBJ1-1,TRBV5-1,CASSSRAVNTEAFF
-,TRBJ2-7,TRBV6-5,CASSYGGQTYEQYF
once,TRBJ2-5,TRBV6-2/TRBV6-3,CASSPGDTSGRKETQYF
-,TRBJ1-1,TRBV29-1,CSVTGQGATTEAFF
once,TRBJ2-7,TRBV15,CATSLDRVYEQYF
-,TRBJ2-5,TRBV9,CASSTDRDPETQYF
-,TRBJ1-5,TRBV24-1,CATSATSNQPQHF
few,TRBJ2-1,TRBV19,CASSSGSYNEQFF
-,TRBJ2-1,TRBV28,CASSRLPSGTDNEQFF
-,TRBJ2-3,TRBV10-3,CAISPGTDTQYF
-,TRBJ2-1,TRBV28,CASSFRDRAANEQFF
-,TRBJ1-6,TRBV30,CAWTPGLYNSPLHF
-,TRBJ2-5,TRBV11-3,CASSPQDRVAQETQYF
-,TRBJ2-1,TRBV28,CASSLEDREQFF
-,TRBJ2-6,TRBV18,CASPVSRGSGANVLTF
once,TRBJ2-3,TRBV28,CASSSPGGFSDTQYF
many,TRBJ2-7,TRBV27,CASSPSTRMVSSYEQYF
-,TRBJ1-4,TRBV27,CASSLWQGSEKLFF
-,TRBJ2-2,TRBV10-2,CASRVLANTGELFF
-,TRBJ2-1,TRBV27,CASSLDRLAGDNEQFF
-,TRBJ2-7,TRBV28,CASSLTPSGPPYEQYF
-,TRBJ1-2,TRBV11-2,CASSLVINYGYTF
-,TRBJ1-2,TRBV23-1,CASRQGQGLGYTF
-,TRBJ2-1,TRBV15,CATSNTGTSGKREQFF
-,TRBJ1-2,TRBV5-6,CASSPRGAGYGYTF
-,TRBJ1-3,TRBV6-1,CASSDWTGVSGNTIYF
-,TRBJ1-1,TRBV6-5,CASMGQGSTEAFF
-,TRBJ2-5,TRBV19,CASSPSGGQGETQYF
-,TRBJ1-5,TRBV28,CASSLFGRGNQPQHF
-,TRBJ1-5,TRBV30,CAWTTSGGAGNQPQHF
-,TRBJ2-7,TRBV19,CASSDGLAASYEQYF
-,TRBJ2-1,TRBV6-6,CASSYGLKSSYNEQFF
-,TRBJ2-7,TRBV29-1,CSVRVSSYEQYF
-,TRBJ2-1,TRBV5-1,CASSPLRGNTYNEQFF
-,TRBJ1-3,TRBV14,CASSQLGNTIYF
-,TRBJ2-5,TRBV11-2,CASSPMRPETQYF
-,TRBJ2-3,TRBV3-1/TRBV3-2,CASSQEVLAGADTQYF